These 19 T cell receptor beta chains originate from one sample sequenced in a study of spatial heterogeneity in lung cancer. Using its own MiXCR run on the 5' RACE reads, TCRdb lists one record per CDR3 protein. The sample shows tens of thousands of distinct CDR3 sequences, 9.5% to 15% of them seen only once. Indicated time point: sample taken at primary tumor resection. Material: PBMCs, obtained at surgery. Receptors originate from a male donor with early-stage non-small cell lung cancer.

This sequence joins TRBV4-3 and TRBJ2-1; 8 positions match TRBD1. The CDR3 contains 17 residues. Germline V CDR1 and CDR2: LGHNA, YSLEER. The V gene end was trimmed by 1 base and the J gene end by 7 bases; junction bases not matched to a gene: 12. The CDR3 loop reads CASSQVSQGVYYNEQFF. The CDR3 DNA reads TGCGCCAGCAGCCAAGTTTCACAGGGGGTGTATTATAATGAGCAGTTCTTC.

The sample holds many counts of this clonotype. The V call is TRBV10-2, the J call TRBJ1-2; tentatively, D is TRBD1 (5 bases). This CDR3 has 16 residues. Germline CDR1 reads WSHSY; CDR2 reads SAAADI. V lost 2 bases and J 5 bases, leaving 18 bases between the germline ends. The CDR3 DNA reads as TGCGCCAGCAGTGAGCCAAGTGAGGCAGGGCCTTATGGCTACACCTTC. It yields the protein CASSEPSEAGPYGYTF.

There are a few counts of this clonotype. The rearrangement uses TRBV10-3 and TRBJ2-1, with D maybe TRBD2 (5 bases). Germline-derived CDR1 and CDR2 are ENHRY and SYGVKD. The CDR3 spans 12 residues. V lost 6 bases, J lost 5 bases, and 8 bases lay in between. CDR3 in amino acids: CAISRLNNEQFF. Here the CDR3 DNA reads TGTGCCATCAGCAGACTAAACAATGAGCAGTTCTTC.

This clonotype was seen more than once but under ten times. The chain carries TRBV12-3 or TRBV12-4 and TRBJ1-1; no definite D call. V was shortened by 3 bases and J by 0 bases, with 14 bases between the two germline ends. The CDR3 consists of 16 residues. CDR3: CASSFSKGRLNTEAFF. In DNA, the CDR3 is TGTGCCAGCAGTTTTAGTAAGGGCCGGCTGAACACTGAAGCTTTCTTT.

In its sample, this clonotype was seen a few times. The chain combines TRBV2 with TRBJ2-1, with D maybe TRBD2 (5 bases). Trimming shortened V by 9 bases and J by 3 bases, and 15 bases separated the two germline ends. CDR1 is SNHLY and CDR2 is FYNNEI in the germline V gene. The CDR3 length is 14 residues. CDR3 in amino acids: CARTRPRGYNEQFF. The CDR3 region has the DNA TGTGCCAGGACTCGACCCCGGGGCTACAATGAGCAGTTCTTC.

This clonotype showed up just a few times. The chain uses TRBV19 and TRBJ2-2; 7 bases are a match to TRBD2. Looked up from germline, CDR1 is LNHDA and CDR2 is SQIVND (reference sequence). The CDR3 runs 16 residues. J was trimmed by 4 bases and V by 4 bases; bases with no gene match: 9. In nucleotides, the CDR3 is TGTGCCAGTAGTACATCTGCGGGAGCGGGCACCGGGGAGCTGTTTTTT. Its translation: CASSTSAGAGTGELFF. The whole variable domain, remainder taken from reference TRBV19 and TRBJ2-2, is DGGITQSPKYLFRKEGQNVTLSCEQNLNHDAMYWYRQDPGQGLRLIYYSQIVNDFQKGDIAEGYSVSREKKESFPLTVTSAQKNPTAFYLCASSTSAGAGTGELFFGEGSRLTVL.

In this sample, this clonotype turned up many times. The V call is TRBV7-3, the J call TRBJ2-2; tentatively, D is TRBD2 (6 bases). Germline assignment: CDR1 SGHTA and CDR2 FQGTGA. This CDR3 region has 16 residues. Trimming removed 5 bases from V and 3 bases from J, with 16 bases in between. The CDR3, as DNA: TGTGCCAGCAGCCGAGATCCGGGACTCTACACCGGGGAGCTGTTTTTT. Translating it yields CASSRDPGLYTGELFF.

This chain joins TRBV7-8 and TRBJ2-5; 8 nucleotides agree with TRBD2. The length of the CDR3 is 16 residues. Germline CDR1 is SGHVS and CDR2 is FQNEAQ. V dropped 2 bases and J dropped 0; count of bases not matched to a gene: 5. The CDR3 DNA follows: TGTGCCAGCAGCTTAAAGGGCGGGGGGCACCAAGAGACCCAGTACTTC. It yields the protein CASSLKGGGHQETQYF.

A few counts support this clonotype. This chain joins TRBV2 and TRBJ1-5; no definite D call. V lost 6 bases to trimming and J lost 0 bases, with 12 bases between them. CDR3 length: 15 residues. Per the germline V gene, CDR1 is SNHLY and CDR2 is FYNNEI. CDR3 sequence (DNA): TGTGCCAGCAGGGCTCGAGGAAGTAGCAATCAGCCCCAGCATTTT. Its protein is CASRARGSSNQPQHF.

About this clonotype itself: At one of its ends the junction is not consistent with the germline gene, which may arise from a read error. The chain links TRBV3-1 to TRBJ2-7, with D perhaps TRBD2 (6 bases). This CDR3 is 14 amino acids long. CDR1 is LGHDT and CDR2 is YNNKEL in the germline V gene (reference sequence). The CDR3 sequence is CPREDASSSYEQYF. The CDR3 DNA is TGCCCTAGGGAGGACGCGTCGAGCTCCTACGAGCAGTACTTC.

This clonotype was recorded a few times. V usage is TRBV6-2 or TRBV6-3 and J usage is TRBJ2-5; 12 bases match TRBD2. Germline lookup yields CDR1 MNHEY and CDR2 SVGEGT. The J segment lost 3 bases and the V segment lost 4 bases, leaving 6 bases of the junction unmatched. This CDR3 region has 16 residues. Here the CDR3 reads CASSSLGLAGKETQYF. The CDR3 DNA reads TGTGCCAGCAGTTCCCTCGGACTAGCGGGGAAAGAGACCCAGTACTTC.

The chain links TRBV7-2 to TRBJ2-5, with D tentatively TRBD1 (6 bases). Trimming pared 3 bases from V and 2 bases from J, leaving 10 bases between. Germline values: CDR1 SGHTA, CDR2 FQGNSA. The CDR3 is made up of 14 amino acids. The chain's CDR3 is CASSFGRGQETQYF. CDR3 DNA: TGTGCCAGCAGCTTCGGCAGGGGTCAAGAGACCCAGTACTTC.

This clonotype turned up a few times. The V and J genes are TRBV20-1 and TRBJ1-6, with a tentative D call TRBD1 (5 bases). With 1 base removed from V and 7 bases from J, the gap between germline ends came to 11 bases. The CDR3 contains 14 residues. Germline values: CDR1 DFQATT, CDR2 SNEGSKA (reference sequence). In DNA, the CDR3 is TGCAGTGCTAGAGCCCGGGGGTTAAATTCACCCCTCCACTTT. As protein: CSARARGLNSPLHF.

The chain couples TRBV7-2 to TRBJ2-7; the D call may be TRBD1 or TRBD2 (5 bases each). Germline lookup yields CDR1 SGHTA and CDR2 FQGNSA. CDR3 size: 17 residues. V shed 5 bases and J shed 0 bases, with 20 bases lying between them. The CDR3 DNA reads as TGTGCCAGCAGCCCCGAAGGAATCCGGGACGGCTCCTACGAGCAGTACTTC. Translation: CASSPEGIRDGSYEQYF.

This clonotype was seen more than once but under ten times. The CDR3 loop reads CASRPGDLSNQPQHF. In DNA, the CDR3 is TGTGCCAGCAGACCGGGGGATCTGAGCAATCAGCCCCAGCATTTT. The chain carries TRBV28 and TRBJ1-5; perhaps TRBD1 as D (5 bases). The CDR3 totals 15 residues. Germline values: CDR1 MDHEN, CDR2 SYDVKM. V was shortened by 6 bases and J by 1 base, with 13 bases between the two germline ends.

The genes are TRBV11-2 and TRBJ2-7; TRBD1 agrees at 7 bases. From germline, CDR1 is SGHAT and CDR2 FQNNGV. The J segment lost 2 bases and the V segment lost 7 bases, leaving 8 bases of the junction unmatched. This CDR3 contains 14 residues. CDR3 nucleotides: TGTGCCAGCACTCGACAGGGCTCTACCTACGAGCAGTACTTC. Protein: CASTRQGSTYEQYF.

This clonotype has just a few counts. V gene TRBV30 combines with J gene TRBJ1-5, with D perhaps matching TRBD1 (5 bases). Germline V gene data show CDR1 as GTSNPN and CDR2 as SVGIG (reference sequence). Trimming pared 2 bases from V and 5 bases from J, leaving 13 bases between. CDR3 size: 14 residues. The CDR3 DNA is TGTGCCTGGAGTACCGGGGTGGGGGATCAGCCCCAGCATTTT. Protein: CAWSTGVGDQPQHF. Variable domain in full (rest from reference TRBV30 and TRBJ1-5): SQTIHQWPATLVQPVGSPLSLECTVEGTSNPNLYWYRQAAGRGLQLLFYSVGIGQISSEVPQNLSASRPQDRQFILSSKKLLLSDSGFYLCAWSTGVGDQPQHFGDGTRLSIL.

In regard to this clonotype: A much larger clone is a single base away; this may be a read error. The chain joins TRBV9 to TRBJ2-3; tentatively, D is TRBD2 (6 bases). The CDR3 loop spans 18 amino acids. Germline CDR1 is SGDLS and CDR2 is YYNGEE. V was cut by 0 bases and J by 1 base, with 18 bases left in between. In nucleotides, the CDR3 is TGTGCCAGCAGCGTAGTAGGTTCCTGCTCGGGGGGCACAGATACGCAGTATTTT. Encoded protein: CASSVVGSCSGGTDTQYF.

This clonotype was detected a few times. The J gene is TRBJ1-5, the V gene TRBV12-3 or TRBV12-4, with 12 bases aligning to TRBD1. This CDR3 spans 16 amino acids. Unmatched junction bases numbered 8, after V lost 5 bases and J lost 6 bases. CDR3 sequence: CASSKPGQGASQPQHF. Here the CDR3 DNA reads TGTGCCAGCAGTAAACCGGGACAGGGGGCGAGTCAGCCCCAGCATTTT.